A selection of T cell receptor delta chains follows, all from one sample in a study of Vδ1+ human thymocytes. TCRdb re-called the multiplex PCR reads through CATT. The sample holds 70,000 or so delta-chain clones, 30% to 45% seen once. Source material: Vdelta1+ gamma-delta thymocytes from the thymus. These receptors were collected from a boy younger than two who had congenital heart surgery. Each CDR3 is given with its conserved first and last residue. The D gene is left open where the match is weak. Some rows mark clone size as missing; the rest say once, few, many or name a class of expanded clone.

clone size: few; J gene: TRDJ1; D gene: -; V gene: TRDV1; CDR3 protein: CALGDHLPNPRLRGCTDKLIF; CDR3 DNA: TGTGCTCTTGGGGATCATCTTCCCAACCCTCGACTTCGGGGGTGTACCGATAAACTCATCTTT
clone size: few; J gene: TRDJ1; D gene: TRDD3; V gene: TRDV1; CDR3 protein: CALGELVLPTHWGISPPYTDKLIF; CDR3 DNA: TGTGCTCTTGGGGAATTGGTCCTTCCTACCCACTGGGGGATAAGCCCCCCTTACACCGATAAACTCATCTTT
clone size: -; J gene: TRDJ1; D gene: TRDD3; V gene: TRDV2; CDR3 protein: CACATRLGDTPLKLIF; CDR3 DNA: TGTGCCTGTGCCACGAGACTGGGGGATACGCCCCTTAAACTCATCTTT
clone size: -; J gene: TRDJ1; D gene: TRDD3; V gene: TRDV1; CDR3 protein: CALGYLPWGIPRGTYTDKLIF; CDR3 DNA: TGTGCTCTTGGGTATCTCCCGTGGGGGATACCCAGGGGGACGTACACCGATAAACTCATCTTT
clone size: -; J gene: TRDJ1; D gene: TRDD2; V gene: TRDV1; CDR3 protein: CALREGILPTPVLCDKLIF; CDR3 DNA: TGTGCTCTTAGGGAAGGGATCCTTCCTACACCGGTACTCTGCGATAAACTCATCTTT
clone size: -; J gene: TRDJ1; D gene: TRDD3; V gene: TRDV1; CDR3 protein: CALGELFLRPTGGYGQYTDKLIF; CDR3 DNA: TGTGCTCTTGGGGAACTATTCCTACGACCGACTGGGGGATACGGGCAATACACCGATAAACTCATCTTT
clone size: -; J gene: TRDJ1; D gene: TRDD3; V gene: TRDV1; CDR3 protein: CALGESIRSYWGTDKLIF; CDR3 DNA: TGTGCTCTTGGGGAATCCATCCGATCGTACTGGGGCACCGATAAACTCATCTTT
clone size: few; J gene: TRDJ1; D gene: TRDD3; V gene: TRDV1; CDR3 protein: CALLTLIRTGGGYTDKLIF; CDR3 DNA: TGTGCTCTTTTGACCTTAATCAGGACTGGGGGAGGTTACACCGATAAACTCATCTTT
clone size: -; J gene: TRDJ1; D gene: TRDD3; V gene: TRDV1; CDR3 protein: CALGELVLGVLYTDKLIF; CDR3 DNA: TGTGCTCTTGGGGAACTCGTCCTGGGGGTTTTGTACACCGATAAACTCATCTTT
clone size: -; J gene: TRDJ1; D gene: TRDD3; V gene: TRDV1; CDR3 protein: CALGEMPFFYAGGPMYTDKLIF; CDR3 DNA: TGTGCTCTTGGGGAAATGCCTTTTTTCTACGCTGGGGGACCTATGTACACCGATAAACTCATCTTT